Following are 32 T cell receptor beta chains from one sample sequenced in a study of shared clonotypes between healthy human individuals. Assay: immunoSEQ multiplex PCR; the TCRdb copy retains only in-frame clones and omits some. The data show under 600,000 clones, with almost 97% seen just once and about 0.06% held by the top ten. The sample consisted of naive CD4+ T cells sorted from blood. Noted subset: CD45RA+ positively selected. Receptors were obtained from a woman in her twenties or thirties in good health.

The rearrangement joins TRBV28 to TRBJ2-7, with D possibly TRBD1 on 5 matching bases. Trimming left V 5 bases short and J 0 bases short, with 8 bases between. This CDR3 has 13 residues. The germline V gene encodes CDR1 MDHEN and CDR2 SYDVKM. The CDR3 sequence: CASSPDSSYEQYF. CDR3 sequence (DNA): TGTGCCAGCAGTCCAGACAGCTCCTACGAGCAGTACTTC.

V and J are TRBV28 and TRBJ2-7; D possibly corresponds to TRBD2 (6 bases). The germline V gene has CDR1 MDHEN and CDR2 SYDVKM. V dropped 4 bases and J dropped 1 base, with 8 bases sitting between them. The CDR3 consists of 13 residues. CDR3: CASSSGGSYEQYF. The CDR3 nucleotides read TGTGCCAGCAGTTCCGGGGGATCCTACGAGCAGTACTTC.

This chain connects TRBV28 to TRBJ2-1; D is uncertain. CDR1 is MDHEN, CDR2 SYDVKM, per germline. The ends were cut back, 7 bases at V and 1 base at J, with 14 bases in the middle. This CDR3 contains 15 residues. DNA for the CDR3: TGTGCCAGCAAAGCTTCGCGGCCATCCTACAATGAGCAGTTCTTC. This sequence encodes CASKASRPSYNEQFF.

This clone was picked up one time. The gene calls are TRBV5-1 and TRBJ2-3; 8 bases map to TRBD1. The germline V gene encodes CDR1 SGHRS and CDR2 YFSETQ. V shed 4 bases, J shed 1 base, and the junction held 8 bases outside the gene matches. The CDR3 sequence is 16 residues long. CDR3 coding DNA: TGCGCCAGCAGCCAATCCAAGACAGGGGGCACAGATACGCAGTATTTT. Amino acids: CASSQSKTGGTDTQYF.

The rearrangement uses TRBV4-1 and TRBJ1-1; D is ambiguous. From germline, CDR1 is MGHRA and CDR2 YSYEKL. With 4 bases removed from V and 1 base from J, the gap between germline ends came to 7 bases. This CDR3 spans 13 amino acids. The CDR3 loop is CASSRRENTEAFF. Written as DNA, the CDR3 is TGCGCCAGCAGCCGCAGAGAGAACACTGAAGCTTTCTTT.

CDR3 DNA: TGCGCCAGCAGCGGAACAGGGATCGTGACTGGAAACACCATATATTTT. This encodes CASSGTGIVTGNTIYF. The V gene is TRBV5-1, the J gene TRBJ1-3, with TRBD1 as a possible D gene (6 bases). Germline CDR1 reads SGHRS; CDR2 reads YFSETQ. The length of the CDR3 is 16 residues. V was trimmed by 4 bases and J by 2 bases, leaving 16 bases between them.

The gene calls are TRBV6-6 and TRBJ2-7, with 8 bases matching TRBD1. Germline CDR1 is MNHNY and CDR2 is SVGAGI (reference sequence). The CDR3 covers 13 residues. J gave up 4 bases and V 3 bases, and 2 bases lay outside the gene matches. The CDR3 spells CASSYNRGYEQYF. The CDR3 DNA sequence: TGTGCCAGCAGTTATAACAGGGGGTACGAGCAGTACTTC.

This rearrangement joins TRBV5-1 to TRBJ2-5; 12 nucleotides agree with TRBD2. The germline gives CDR1 SGHRS, CDR2 YFSETQ. The CDR3 extends over 15 amino acids. Unmatched junction bases numbered 4, after V lost 4 bases and J lost 3 bases. DNA for the CDR3: TGCGCCAGCAGCGGGGGACTAGCGGGCAAAGAGACCCAGTACTTC. Its translation: CASSGGLAGKETQYF.

The CDR3 protein is CASSLLNAVSYEQYF. The CDR3 nucleotides read TGTGCCAGCAGCTTGTTGAATGCAGTCTCCTACGAGCAGTACTTC. The chain uses TRBV5-6 and TRBJ2-7; D remains unclear. Looked up from germline, CDR1 is SGHDT and CDR2 is YYEEEE. Trimming pared 1 base from V and 0 bases from J, leaving 11 bases between. This CDR3 spans 15 amino acids.

This clone occurred once. This chain uses TRBV23-1 with TRBJ2-1; 12 bases line up with TRBD2. TRBV23-1 is an open reading frame whose function is uncertain. The CDR3 spans 18 residues. V was pared by 8 bases and J by 5 bases, with 16 bases of the junction left unmatched. In DNA form, the CDR3 reads TGCGCCAGCCGCAGGGGGGAGCTAGCGGGAGGGCGAGACAATGAGCAGTTCTTC. Protein sequence: CASRRGELAGGRDNEQFF.

J is TRBJ1-2 and V is TRBV6-5, with no clear D. Trimming left V 5 bases short and J 4 bases short, with 11 bases between. Germline V lookup: CDR1 MNHEY, CDR2 SVGAGI. The CDR3 spans 13 residues. The CDR3 bases are TGTGCCAGCAGTGAAGGGCACGCCTATGGCTACACCTTC. As protein: CASSEGHAYGYTF.

The V gene is TRBV7-9, the J gene TRBJ2-7; 11 positions match TRBD1. This CDR3 has 15 residues. In germline, CDR1 is SEHNR, CDR2 FQNEAQ (reference sequence). Losses at the gene ends were 5 bases for V and 3 bases for J; bases not matched to a gene: 6. The CDR3, as DNA: TGTGCCAGCAGCCCGCGGACAGGGGGCGACTACGAGCAGTACTTC. It yields the protein CASSPRTGGDYEQYF.

The chain is built from TRBV19 and TRBJ2-3; D remains ambiguous. Germline lookup yields CDR1 LNHDA and CDR2 SQIVND (reference sequence). There are 14 residues in the CDR3. Trimming stripped 7 bases from V and 1 base from J, with 12 bases between. CDR3 amino acids: CASIGDRRTDTQYF. DNA of the CDR3: TGTGCCAGTATAGGAGATCGGCGCACAGATACGCAGTATTTT.

Only one count was recorded for this clone. Other DNA sequences in this specimen translate into the identical CDR3. V usage is TRBV5-1 and J usage is TRBJ1-3; no definite D call. CDR3 size: 15 residues. CDR1 and CDR2 from the germline V gene are SGHRS and YFSETQ. V was cut by 0 bases and J by 0 bases, with 7 bases left in between. CDR3 coding DNA: TGCGCCAGCAGCTTGGGATCAGGCTCTGGAAACACCATATATTTT. It codes for CASSLGSGSGNTIYF.

This sequence joins TRBV28 and TRBJ2-2; 8 bases match TRBD2. CDR1 and CDR2 from the germline V gene are MDHEN and SYDVKM. Trimming removed 7 bases from V and 1 base from J; junction bases left unmatched: 5. This CDR3 has 15 amino acids. The CDR3 DNA is TGTGCCAGCAAACCAGCGGGAGAGAACACCGGGGAGCTGTTTTTT. This translates into CASKPAGENTGELFF.

The rearrangement joins TRBV5-4 to TRBJ1-1; 9 bases agree with TRBD1. The CDR3 is made up of 17 amino acids. J lost 3 bases, V lost 1 base, and 10 bases had no gene match. Germline V gene data show CDR1 as SGHNT and CDR2 as YYREEE (reference sequence). In DNA, the CDR3 is TGTGCCAGCAGCTTGCTCGGACAGGGGAGGGGGGACACTGAAGCTTTCTTT. It translates to CASSLLGQGRGDTEAFF. The full variable domain, completed using reference TRBV5-4 and TRBJ1-1, is ETGVTQSPTHLIKTRGQQVTLRCSSQSGHNTVSWYQQALGQGPQFIFQYYREEENGRGNFPPRFSGLQFPNYSSELNVNALELDDSALYLCASSLLGQGRGDTEAFFGQGTRLTVV.

The V call is TRBV30, the J call TRBJ1-2; D not resolved. Deletions cut 2 bases from V and 2 bases from J, with 12 bases between. Germline V gene data show CDR1 as GTSNPN and CDR2 as SVGIG (reference sequence). The CDR3 loop spans 14 amino acids. In DNA, the CDR3 is TGTGCCTGGAGTTTCGGGAGGGCGAACTATGGCTACACCTTC. Amino acids: CAWSFGRANYGYTF.

This chain uses TRBV5-1 with TRBJ2-3; 7 nucleotides line up with TRBD2. The length of the CDR3 is 15 residues. Germline-derived CDR1 and CDR2 are SGHRS and YFSETQ. Losses at the gene ends were 3 bases for V and 2 bases for J; bases not matched to a gene: 6. The CDR3 DNA is TGCGCCAGCAGCTCTAGCGGACTCCTCACAGATACGCAGTATTTT. Protein product: CASSSSGLLTDTQYF. Full variable domain (outside the CDR3, taken from reference TRBV5-1 and TRBJ2-3): KAGVTQTPRYLIKTRGQQVTLSCSPISGHRSVSWYQQTPGQGLQFLFEYFSETQRNKGNFPGRFSGRQFSNSRSEMNVSTLELGDSALYLCASSSSGLLTDTQYFGPGTRLTVL.

The CDR3 DNA reads as TGTGCCAGCAGATACGGGACAAGCAGCTCCTACGAGCAGTACTTC. Its protein is CASRYGTSSSYEQYF. The V gene is TRBV7-2, the J gene TRBJ2-7, with a weak D call TRBD1 (6 bases). CDR1 and CDR2 (germline): SGHTA, FQGNSA. V was clipped by 6 bases and J by 0 bases, with 15 bases between them. This CDR3 contains 15 residues.

The chain combines TRBV2 with TRBJ2-2; D is perhaps TRBD2 (6 bases). Trimming stripped 8 bases from V and 2 bases from J, with 15 bases between. Per germline, CDR1 SNHLY and CDR2 FYNNEI. This CDR3 spans 15 amino acids. CDR3 protein: CASVRDSTNTGELFF. CDR3 coding DNA: TGTGCCAGCGTCCGGGACTCAACAAACACCGGGGAGCTGTTTTTT.

The rearrangement joins TRBV5-4 to TRBJ2-1, with D uncertain. This CDR3 has 16 residues. The V gene's germline CDR1 is SGHNT and CDR2 YYREEE (reference sequence). V was clipped by 2 bases and J by 0 bases, with 12 bases between them. DNA of the CDR3: TGTGCCAGCAGCTTTAGTCGGGCAGGCTCCTACAATGAGCAGTTCTTC. Protein: CASSFSRAGSYNEQFF.

The CDR3, as DNA: TGCAGCGTTGGAGTAGCGGGAGTGGCTGAGCAGTACTTC. Translated, it gives CSVGVAGVAEQYF. The gene calls are TRBV29-1 and TRBJ2-5; TRBD2 matches 9 bases. This CDR3 spans 13 amino acids. Germline V gene lookup returns CDR1 SQVTM and CDR2 ANQGSEA. Trimming took 4 bases from V and 11 from J; bases not matched to a gene: 11.

The chain carries TRBV11-2 and TRBJ2-2; maybe TRBD2 (6 bases). V lost 1 base and J lost 7, with 10 bases in between. The CDR3 length is 14 residues. Germline CDR1 and CDR2: SGHAT and FQNNGV. The CDR3: CASSLVSGVGELFF. The CDR3 nucleotides are TGTGCCAGCAGCTTAGTTTCGGGGGTCGGGGAGCTGTTTTTT.

The CDR3 reads CASSLPGTGISNQPQHF. The CDR3 DNA reads TGTGCCAGCAGTTTACCAGGGACAGGGATTAGCAATCAGCCCCAGCATTTT. The gene calls are TRBV28 and TRBJ1-5, with 9 bases that match TRBD1. Germline V gene lookup returns CDR1 MDHEN and CDR2 SYDVKM. The CDR3 is 17 amino acids. V was clipped by 2 bases and J by 0 bases; unmatched bases: 5. The whole variable domain, filled in from reference TRBV28 and TRBJ1-5, reads DVKVTQSSRYLVKRTGEKVFLECVQDMDHENMFWYRQDPGLGLRLIYFSYDVKMKEKGDIPEGYSVSREKKERFSLILESASTNQTSMYLCASSLPGTGISNQPQHFGDGTRLSIL.

The chain joins TRBV4-1 to TRBJ1-5; D is undetermined. Germline values: CDR1 MGHRA, CDR2 YSYEKL. CDR3 length equals 17 residues. V was cut by 1 base and J by 0 bases, with 13 bases left in between. CDR3 nucleotide sequence: TGCGCCAGCAGCCAAGCCTCCGGGCTGTATAGCAATCAGCCCCAGCATTTT. Protein sequence: CASSQASGLYSNQPQHF.

The chain couples TRBV28 to TRBJ1-1; maybe TRBD1 (5 bases). Germline V gene sequence: CDR1 MDHEN, CDR2 SYDVKM. Trimming stripped 2 bases from V and 10 bases from J, with 11 bases between. The CDR3 contains 12 residues. CDR3 DNA: TGTGCCAGCAGTTTAATGCAGGGCGGAGCTTTCTTT. The encoded protein is CASSLMQGGAFF.

The rearrangement joins TRBV2 to TRBJ2-1; TRBD2 agrees at 8 bases. Looked up from germline, CDR1 is SNHLY and CDR2 is FYNNEI. This CDR3 contains 12 residues. V shed 6 bases, J shed 12 bases, and the junction held 7 bases outside the gene matches. CDR3 sequence reads: CASSPASGGQFF. The CDR3 region has the DNA TGTGCCAGCAGCCCGGCGAGCGGGGGGCAGTTCTTC.

The chain carries TRBV5-1 and TRBJ2-1; D is possibly TRBD1 or TRBD2 (5 bases each). V was trimmed by 0 bases and J by 0 bases, leaving 10 bases between them. This CDR3 spans 16 amino acids. CDR1 is SGHRS and CDR2 is YFSETQ in the germline V gene. The CDR3 coding sequence is TGCGCCAGCAGCTTGGGGGACCGCAGCTCCTACAATGAGCAGTTCTTC. Amino acid sequence: CASSLGDRSSYNEQFF.

The chain employs TRBV6-1 and TRBJ1-1; 7 bases agree with TRBD1. The V segment lost 9 bases and the J segment 1 base; nucleotides outside the gene matches: 8. Germline lookup yields CDR1 MNHNS and CDR2 SASEGT. The CDR3 runs to 14 residues. CDR3 in amino acids: CASRQGKGNTEAFF. In DNA, the CDR3 is TGTGCCAGTAGACAGGGAAAGGGGAACACTGAAGCTTTCTTT.

The CDR3 region is CASYRAVTEAFF. CDR3 nucleotide sequence: TGTGCCAGCTATCGGGCGGTCACTGAAGCTTTCTTT. This chain links TRBV28 with TRBJ1-1; D remains ambiguous. V was pared by 8 bases and J by 4 bases, with 11 bases between. Germline V gene sequence: CDR1 MDHEN, CDR2 SYDVKM. The CDR3 loop spans 12 amino acids.

The J gene is TRBJ1-4, the V gene TRBV29-1, with a weak D call TRBD1 (6 bases). Germline V gene sequence: CDR1 SQVTM, CDR2 ANQGSEA. This CDR3 spans 12 amino acids. Trimming took off 4 bases at V and 6 bases at J, with 9 bases between the two ends. This CDR3 is CSVGRGDEKLFF. The CDR3 nucleotides read TGCAGCGTTGGGAGGGGGGATGAAAAACTGTTTTTT.

Comments on this clone: The same CDR3 also results from other DNA sequences found in this sample. The V call is TRBV27, the J call TRBJ2-7; 8 bases fit TRBD1. The CDR3 is 13 residues long. CDR1 and CDR2 from the germline V gene are MNHEY and SMNVEV (reference sequence). Trimming at V came to 5 bases and at J to 3 bases, leaving 3 bases not matched to a gene. CDR3 in DNA: TGTGCCAGCAGTCGAGACAGGGGCTACGAGCAGTACTTC. Translating it yields CASSRDRGYEQYF.